The source of this T cell receptor (beta chain) is a study of shared clonotypes between healthy human individuals. In the study's own analysis: Filtering of immunoSEQ junctional sequences could not match full-length read filtering. The protocol was immunoSEQ multiplex PCR, while the TCRdb copy is restricted to in-frame clones and leaves out a portion. V and J calls and clone size are as listed in that table; D and trimming were resolved from the DNA. The table records roughly 520,000 clones, more than 95% of them present only once. Each donor was a Caucasian adult residing in Nashville, Tennessee. Comments on this clone: The antigen is undetermined.

Study conclusions and caveats: In general, naive subsets displayed greater estimated richness than memory subsets did.

The origin of this receptor is a woman aged 30 to 39 in good health. Sequencing used naive CD4+ T cells sorted from blood. As to subset: CD45RA+ positively selected.

CDR3: CASSVLAGVTDTQYF. CDR3 coding DNA: TGTGCCAGTAGTGTCCTAGCGGGAGTCACAGATACGCAGTATTTT. The gene calls are TRBV19 and TRBJ2-3; TRBD2 matches 10 bases. V lost 5 bases, J lost 2 bases, and 4 bases stayed unmatched. The CDR3 sequence is 15 residues long. Per the germline V gene, CDR1 is LNHDA and CDR2 is SQIVND (reference sequence).